Described below is a single T cell receptor (beta chain) sequence and its context. Its antigen remains unidentified. An approximately 10-day culture period preceded the isolation of CD4+ T cells. BNT162b2 vaccine or mRNA-1273 vaccine was given to participants in two doses. This entry belongs to a study of vaccination effects on CD4 cells after COVID-19. The CDR3 length is 14 residues. Trimming stripped 7 bases from V and 4 bases from J, with 14 bases between. Looked up from germline, CDR1 is MNHEY and CDR2 is SVGAGI. The protocol was immunoSEQ multiplex PCR, while the TCRdb copy is restricted to in-frame clones and leaves out a portion. Of about 57,000 clones listed, 78% are singletons.

The genes are TRBV6-5 and TRBJ1-5, with D hard to call. The starting material was CD4+ T cells from PBMCs cultured without peptide, obtained after COVID-19 vaccination. The sequence was collected from a human donor who received a COVID-19 vaccine. In DNA form, the CDR3 reads TGTGCCAGCACCGGGCTGAACCTAAATCAGCCCCAGCATTTT. As protein: CASTGLNLNQPQHF.